This T cell receptor (beta chain) originates from a study of early T cells in non-severe SARS-CoV-2 infection. Across the whole study: Sequencing targeted bulk RNA from unsorted whole blood, leaving chains unpaired. Study-level findings and limits: There was a bias toward anti-spike CD8 responses in VDJdb matching, which missed private and CD4 specificities.

J lost 5 bases, V lost 0 bases, and 5 bases had no gene match. The CDR3 has 16 amino acids. Germline values: CDR1 SGHTA, CDR2 FQGNSA. In the case of this clonotype: Antigen unknown.

Unique molecular identifiers (one per individual cDNA molecule) were attached. TCRdb passed the 5' RACE reads through MiXCR, listing each CDR3 protein once. The data show 80,000 to 95,000 distinct CDR3 sequences, 14% seen once. V and J are TRBV7-2 and TRBJ2-1; 9 positions agree with TRBD2. Source material: whole blood. The sequence was obtained from an adult who was a healthcare worker with PCR-confirmed SARS-CoV-2 infection or an uninfected control (not recorded which). CDR3 nucleotides: TGTGCCAGCAGCTTAGCCGCGGGGGGGCTTAACAATGAGCAGTTCTTC. It encodes CASSLAAGGLNNEQFF.